These T cell receptor beta chains were read from a single sample in a study of blood T cell repertoires in COVID-19. Measured with immunoSEQ multiplex PCR; TCRdb has only the in-frame clones, and not every one. The profile covers around 100,000 clones, with 85% to 90% appearing a single time and over 4% taken by the ten largest. Sequencing used peripheral blood. These TCRs come from a woman aged 45-65 years with acute or convalescent COVID-19. Each CDR3 is given with its conserved first and last residue. A D gene is named only where the DNA matches it firmly. Size is omitted from some rows. Given values are once, few, many or a class for expanded clones.

clone size	V gene	D gene	J gene	CDR3 protein	CDR3 DNA
-	TRBV13	-	TRBJ1-5	CASTRGGGGNQPQHF	TGTGCCAGCACCCGGGGCGGGGGGGGCAATCAGCCCCAGCATTTT
-	TRBV7-9	-	TRBJ1-1	CASRPDEQVMNTEAFF	TGTGCCAGCAGACCCGACGAACAGGTCATGAACACTGAAGCTTTCTTT
-	TRBV28	-	TRBJ1-5	CASIPSGPANQPQHF	TGTGCCAGCATTCCCTCGGGTCCCGCCAATCAGCCCCAGCATTTT
-	TRBV14	TRBD1	TRBJ2-7	CASSQGRGGQSGYEQYF	TGTGCCAGCAGCCAAGGTCGAGGGGGACAGTCCGGGTACGAGCAGTACTTC
-	TRBV25-1	-	TRBJ2-1	CASAADLSSYNEQFF	TGTGCCAGCGCAGCGGATCTGAGCTCCTACAATGAGCAGTTCTTC
-	TRBV5-4	TRBD1	TRBJ2-5	CASSPGQGETQYF	TGTGCCAGCAGCCCGGGACAGGGAGAGACCCAGTACTTC
-	TRBV28	-	TRBJ1-1	CASSFRGGTEAFF	TGTGCCAGCAGTTTTCGAGGAGGCACTGAAGCTTTCTTT
-	TRBV15	-	TRBJ2-7	CATSSGQPYEQYF	TGTGCCACCAGCAGTGGACAGCCCTACGAGCAGTACTTC
-	TRBV23-1	TRBD1	TRBJ1-3	CASITRDRDSGNTIYF	TGCGCCAGCATTACCCGGGACAGGGACTCTGGAAACACCATATATTTT
-	TRBV9	-	TRBJ2-7	CASSSTSNYEQYF	TGTGCCAGCAGCTCAACTAGTAACTACGAGCAGTACTTC
-	TRBV4-3	-	TRBJ2-7	CASSQDFSPLYEQYF	TGCGCCAGCAGCCAAGATTTCTCCCCCCTATACGAGCAGTACTTC
-	TRBV24-1	TRBD1	TRBJ1-2	CATSPYGPGGGYTF	TGTGCCACCAGCCCCTACGGGCCAGGGGGTGGCTACACCTTC
-	TRBV4-1	TRBD1	TRBJ2-6	CASSQEEITGGYSGANVLTF	TGCGCCAGCAGCCAGGAAGAGATAACAGGGGGTTATTCTGGGGCCAACGTCCTGACTTTC
-	TRBV5-4	TRBD2	TRBJ2-3	CASRPLTSITDTQYF	TGTGCCAGCAGGCCTTTGACTAGCATAACAGATACGCAGTATTTT
-	TRBV11-2	-	TRBJ1-1	CASSLLSATEAFF	TGTGCCAGCAGCTTACTCAGTGCCACTGAAGCTTTCTTT
-	TRBV6-5	-	TRBJ2-1	CASSYPGTNEQFF	TGTGCCAGCAGTTACCCCGGGACTAATGAGCAGTTCTTC
-	TRBV10-1	TRBD1	TRBJ2-7	CASSESGWGQPSSYEQYF	TGCGCCAGCAGTGAGTCGGGGTGGGGACAGCCGAGCTCCTACGAGCAGTACTTC
-	TRBV6-2/TRBV6-3	-	TRBJ2-7	CASSIAFLSYEQYF	TGTGCCAGCAGTATAGCATTCCTCTCCTACGAGCAGTACTTC
once	TRBV7-8	-	TRBJ2-7	CASSPAGPNYGYEQYF	TGTGCCAGCAGCCCCGCGGGCCCCAATTATGGCTACGAGCAGTACTTC
-	TRBV5-4	-	TRBJ1-5	CASSLSPGTQPQHF	TGTGCCAGCAGCTTGTCTCCGGGAACTCAGCCCCAGCATTTT
-	TRBV3-1/TRBV3-2	TRBD1	TRBJ1-1	CASSPTGPLNTEAFF	TGTGCCAGCAGCCCGACAGGGCCCCTGAACACTGAAGCTTTCTTT
-	TRBV19	-	TRBJ2-3	CASSIGGADTQYF	TGTGCCAGTAGTATAGGGGGAGCAGATACGCAGTATTTT
-	TRBV5-1	TRBD1	TRBJ1-4	CASSPQGDSRNEKLFF	TGCGCCAGCAGCCCCCAGGGGGACAGTAGAAATGAAAAACTGTTTTTT
-	TRBV10-3	-	TRBJ2-7	CATGGGGTGVEQYF	TGTGCCACCGGGGGTGGAGGAACGGGGGTCGAGCAGTACTTC
-	TRBV18	TRBD2	TRBJ2-7	CASSPGLAGEEQYF	TGTGCCAGCTCACCGGGACTAGCGGGAGAAGAGCAGTACTTC
-	TRBV6-5	-	TRBJ2-2	CASSYSRVYGELFF	TGTGCCAGCAGTTACTCGAGAGTTTACGGGGAGCTGTTTTTT
-	TRBV15	-	TRBJ2-7	CATSRDEGLRSYEQYF	TGTGCCACCAGCAGAGATGAGGGATTGAGGTCCTACGAGCAGTACTTC
-	TRBV29-1	TRBD1	TRBJ2-2	CSVDRGQSGELFF	TGCAGCGTAGACAGGGGGCAAAGCGGGGAGCTGTTTTTT
-	TRBV6-4	-	TRBJ1-4	CAPARAGSNEKLFF	TGTGCCCCCGCCAGGGCAGGCTCGAATGAAAAACTGTTTTTT
-	TRBV18	-	TRBJ2-2	CASSPLGRSNTGELFF	TGTGCCAGCTCCCCTCTGGGCCGTTCGAACACCGGGGAGCTGTTTTTT
-	TRBV18	-	TRBJ2-5	CASSPGLAQETQYF	TGTGCCAGCTCACCTGGACTGGCACAAGAGACCCAGTACTTC
-	TRBV30	TRBD1	TRBJ1-1	CAQRQGVSTEAFF	TGTGCCCAAAGGCAGGGGGTATCGACTGAAGCTTTCTTT
-	TRBV7-3	TRBD2	TRBJ2-5	CASSPTRAGGLETQYF	TGTGCCAGCAGCCCCACCCGGGCGGGAGGGTTAGAGACCCAGTACTTC
once	TRBV3-1/TRBV3-2	-	TRBJ1-5	CASSQSFGRGNQPQHF	TGTGCCAGCAGCCAAAGTTTCGGTCGGGGCAATCAGCCCCAGCATTTT
-	TRBV30	-	TRBJ1-2	CAWRTPTPIYSATF	TGTGCCTGGAGGACACCCACACCCATATATTCGGCCACCTTC
-	TRBV9	-	TRBJ1-1	CASSVEGGDTEAFF	TGTGCCAGCAGCGTAGAAGGGGGAGACACTGAAGCTTTCTTT
-	TRBV23-1	-	TRBJ2-7	CASSSHRDSYEQYF	TGCGCCAGCAGTTCTCACAGGGATTCCTACGAGCAGTACTTC
-	TRBV7-9	TRBD1	TRBJ2-7	CASSPFGQENSYEQYF	TGTGCCAGCAGCCCCTTCGGACAGGAAAATTCCTACGAGCAGTACTTC
-	TRBV5-6	TRBD1	TRBJ1-1	CASSSYDRDLNTEAFF	TGTGCCAGCAGCTCGTACGACAGGGATCTGAACACTGAAGCTTTCTTT
once	TRBV6-5	-	TRBJ2-1	CASSTQGSSYNEQFF	TGTGCCAGCAGTACCCAGGGGAGCTCCTACAATGAGCAGTTCTTC
-	TRBV29-1	TRBD1	TRBJ2-3	CSVEGDPTGGTDTQYF	TGCAGCGTTGAAGGTGATCCAACAGGGGGCACAGATACGCAGTATTTT
-	TRBV7-3	-	TRBJ2-1	CASSPDYSYNEQFF	TGTGCCAGCAGCCCGGACTATTCCTACAATGAGCAGTTCTTC
-	TRBV7-4	-	TRBJ1-1	CASSPQGAEAFF	TGTGCCAGCAGCCCCCAGGGCGCTGAAGCTTTCTTT
-	TRBV7-2	TRBD2	TRBJ2-3	CASSLRSGRGTDTQYF	TGTGCCAGCAGCTTAAGGAGCGGGAGAGGGACAGATACGCAGTATTTT
-	TRBV6-6	-	TRBJ2-7	CASSLSGGAAYEQYF	TGTGCCAGCAGTCTCTCGGGGGGCGCAGCCTACGAGCAGTACTTC
-	TRBV12-3/TRBV12-4	TRBD1	TRBJ2-7	CASSGTAYEQYF	TGTGCCAGCAGCGGGACAGCCTACGAGCAGTACTTC
-	TRBV27	TRBD1	TRBJ1-6	CASTDRALYNSPLHF	TGTGCCAGCACTGACAGGGCCCTTTATAATTCACCCCTCCACTTT
-	TRBV9	TRBD1	TRBJ1-3	CASSGDRAIGNTIYF	TGTGCCAGCAGCGGGGACAGGGCTATTGGAAACACCATATATTTT
-	TRBV6-5	-	TRBJ2-1	CASSYSFRNEQFF	TGTGCCAGCAGTTACTCGTTCCGCAATGAGCAGTTCTTC
-	TRBV30	TRBD1	TRBJ1-1	CASTGQAFTREAFF	TGTGCCAGTACGGGACAGGCCTTCACACGGGAAGCTTTCTTT
once	TRBV6-5	-	TRBJ1-2	CASGTGKTNYGYTF	TGTGCCAGCGGAACAGGGAAAACTAACTATGGCTACACCTTC
-	TRBV9	TRBD1	TRBJ1-5	CASSEGGAGQPQHF	TGTGCCAGCAGCGAAGGGGGCGCAGGTCAGCCCCAGCATTTT
once	TRBV30	TRBD1	TRBJ2-7	CAWSRDRGNEQYF	TGTGCCTGGAGTCGGGACAGGGGTAACGAGCAGTACTTC